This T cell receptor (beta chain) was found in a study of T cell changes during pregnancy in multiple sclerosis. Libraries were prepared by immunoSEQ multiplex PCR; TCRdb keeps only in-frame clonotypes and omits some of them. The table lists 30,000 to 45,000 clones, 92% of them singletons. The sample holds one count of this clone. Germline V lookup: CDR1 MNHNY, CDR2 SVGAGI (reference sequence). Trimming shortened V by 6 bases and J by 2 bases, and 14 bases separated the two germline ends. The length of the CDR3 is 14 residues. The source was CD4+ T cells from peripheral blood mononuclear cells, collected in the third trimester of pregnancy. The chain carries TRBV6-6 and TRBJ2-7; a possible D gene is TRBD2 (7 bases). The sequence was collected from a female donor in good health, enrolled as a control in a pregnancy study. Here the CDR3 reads CASSLGGGAYEQYF. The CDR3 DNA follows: TGTGCCAGCAGCCTAGGAGGGGGGGCCTACGAGCAGTACTTC.